This T cell receptor (beta chain) comes out of a study of regulatory T cells in long-lasting Graves disease. Researchers made TCR beta libraries by using iRepertoire HTBI primers and running Arm-PCR on CDR3 regions. TCRdb redid the calling of the multiplex PCR reads with MiXCR, one entry per CDR3 protein. This repertoire shows about 430,000 distinct CDR3 sequences, approximately 16% found once; its top ten account for approximately 7.8%. Documented time point: newly diagnosed GD, antithyroid drugs for less than 3 months. Extracted PBMC RNA gave rise to the TCR library. CDR1 LGHDT and CDR2 YNNKEL come from the germline V gene (reference sequence). The CDR3 runs 14 residues. The V gene end was trimmed by 5 bases and the J gene end by 4 bases; junction bases not matched to a gene: 7. This clonotype showed up many times. These data also featured in a second study, about T cells in Graves' hyperthyroidism and ophthalmopathy.

The origin of this receptor is a woman aged 40 to 50 with Graves disease. The chain couples TRBV3-1 to TRBJ1-2, with 7 positions matching TRBD1. The sample in question was peripheral blood mononuclear cells (PBMCs), obtained at new diagnosis, from a patient treated with antithyroid drugs. CDR3 region: CASSRDSGGYGYTF. CDR3 coding DNA: TGTGCCAGCAGCAGGGATTCAGGGGGCTATGGCTACACCTTC. Variable domain in full (rest from reference TRBV3-1 and TRBJ1-2): DTAVSQTPKYLVTQMGNDKSIKCEQNLGHDTMYWYKQDSKKFLKIMFSYNNKELIINETVPNRFSPKSPDKAHLNLHINSLELGDSAVYFCASSRDSGGYGYTFGSGTRLTVV.